These 10 T cell receptor beta chains originate from one sample sequenced in a study of T cell responses to AZD1222 COVID-19 vaccine. Sequenced by immunoSEQ multiplex PCR; TCRdb stores in-frame clones only, minus some. The table has about 200,000 clones, 85% to 95% seen once. Sequenced here: peripheral blood, sampled on day 0 of AZD1222 vaccination. The receptor set was obtained from an adult in good health.

The gene calls are TRBV28 and TRBJ1-5; a weak D match, TRBD1 (5 bases). The germline CDR1 and CDR2 sequences are MDHEN and SYDVKM. V lost 5 bases, J lost 3 bases, and 23 bases lay in between. The CDR3 is 18 amino acids. CDR3: CASSQQTDMQIPNQPQHF. The CDR3 nucleotides are TGTGCCAGCAGTCAGCAAACGGACATGCAGATCCCCAATCAGCCCCAGCATTTT.

This chain uses TRBV5-5 with TRBJ1-3, with 8 positions matching TRBD1. This CDR3 comprises 16 residues. Germline V CDR1 and CDR2: SGHKS, YYEKEE (reference sequence). The V and J ends lost 1 base and 4 bases, in that order; junction bases with no gene match: 7. CDR3 protein: CASSLRTGIGGNTIYF. The CDR3 DNA reads TGTGCCAGCAGCTTGAGGACAGGGATCGGAGGAAACACCATATATTTT.

In this sample, this clone turned up once. This sequence joins TRBV6-5 and TRBJ1-1; the D gene is possibly TRBD1 (5 bases). CDR1 and CDR2 (germline): MNHEY, SVGAGI. The V and J ends lost 9 bases and 0 bases respectively, with 14 bases between them. This CDR3 is built from 14 residues. CDR3 DNA: TGTGCCAGTAGAATGGGGCATTTGAACACTGAAGCTTTCTTT. Translating it yields CASRMGHLNTEAFF.

This chain connects TRBV9 to TRBJ2-7, with no clear D. V lost 3 bases and J lost 1, with 17 bases in between. Germline assignment: CDR1 SGDLS and CDR2 YYNGEE. The CDR3 contains 16 residues. CDR3 loop: CASSARSKTTSYEQYF. The CDR3 bases are TGTGCCAGCAGCGCTCGGTCGAAAACGACGTCCTACGAGCAGTACTTC.

V is TRBV7-2 and J is TRBJ2-7; D unresolved. CDR1 and CDR2 (germline): SGHTA, FQGNSA. The CDR3 has 13 amino acids. The V and J ends lost 3 bases and 3 bases respectively, with 9 bases between them. In DNA form, the CDR3 reads TGTGCCAGCAGCTTTTACAGACACTACGAGCAGTACTTC. Translated, it gives CASSFYRHYEQYF.

V is TRBV12-5 and J is TRBJ1-1; TRBD1 matches at 8 bases. The germline V gene encodes CDR1 LGHNT and CDR2 FRNRAP. Trimming removed 6 bases from V and 1 base from J; junction bases left unmatched: 7. This CDR3 is built from 15 residues. CDR3 region: CASGPGGGPNTEAFF. The CDR3 DNA is TGTGCTAGTGGACCAGGGGGCGGTCCGAACACTGAAGCTTTCTTT.

V and J are TRBV5-4 and TRBJ2-7; 9 bases match TRBD1. Germline assignment: CDR1 SGHNT and CDR2 YYREEE (reference sequence). The CDR3 totals 15 residues. V was clipped by 4 bases and J by 0 bases; unmatched bases: 5. DNA of the CDR3: TGTGCCAGCAGCCGGGACAGGGTAAACTCCTACGAGCAGTACTTC. Protein product: CASSRDRVNSYEQYF.

V and J are TRBV5-1 and TRBJ1-1, with TRBD1 identical over 7 bases. In germline, CDR1 is SGHRS, CDR2 YFSETQ. J lost 3 bases, V lost 4 bases, and 6 bases had no gene match. The length of the CDR3 is 14 residues. CDR3 amino acids: CASSATGWDTEAFF. CDR3 in DNA: TGCGCCAGCAGCGCGACAGGGTGGGACACTGAAGCTTTCTTT. Full variable domain (outside the CDR3, taken from reference TRBV5-1 and TRBJ1-1): KAGVTQTPRYLIKTRGQQVTLSCSPISGHRSVSWYQQTPGQGLQFLFEYFSETQRNKGNFPGRFSGRQFSNSRSEMNVSTLELGDSALYLCASSATGWDTEAFFGQGTRLTVV.

The rearrangement joins TRBV20-1 to TRBJ2-7, with D unclear. The V end lost 3 bases, the J end lost 3 bases, and 12 bases lay between the germline ends. CDR1 is DFQATT and CDR2 is SNEGSKA in the germline V gene (reference sequence). The CDR3 consists of 13 residues. The CDR3 region is CSASPTYSYEQYF. The DNA for the CDR3 is TGCAGTGCTAGTCCGACATACAGCTACGAGCAGTACTTC.

This clone appeared a single time. The chain carries TRBV5-1 and TRBJ2-1, with 10 nucleotides matching TRBD1. Germline V gene lookup returns CDR1 SGHRS and CDR2 YFSETQ. The CDR3 runs 16 residues. The junction had 7 bases not matched to a gene; V was cut back by 0 bases and J by 7 bases. This chain's CDR3 is CASSLDTDRGWNEQFF. DNA of the CDR3: TGCGCCAGCAGCTTGGACACGGACAGGGGGTGGAATGAGCAGTTCTTC.